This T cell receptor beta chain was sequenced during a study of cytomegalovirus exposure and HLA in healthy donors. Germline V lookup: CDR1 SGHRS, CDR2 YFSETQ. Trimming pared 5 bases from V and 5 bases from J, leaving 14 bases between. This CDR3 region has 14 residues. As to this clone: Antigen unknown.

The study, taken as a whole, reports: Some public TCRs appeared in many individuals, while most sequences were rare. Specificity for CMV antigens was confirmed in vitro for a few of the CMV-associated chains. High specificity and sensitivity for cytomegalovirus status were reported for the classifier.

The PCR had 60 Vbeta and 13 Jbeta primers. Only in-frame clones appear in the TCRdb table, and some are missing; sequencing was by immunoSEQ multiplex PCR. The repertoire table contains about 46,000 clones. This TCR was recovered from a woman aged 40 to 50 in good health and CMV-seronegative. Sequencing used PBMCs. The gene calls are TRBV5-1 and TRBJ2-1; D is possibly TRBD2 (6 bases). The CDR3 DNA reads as TGCGCCAGCAGTCGTATGGGAGGCGACAATGAGCAGTTCTTC. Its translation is CASSRMGGDNEQFF.